This record concerns one T cell receptor (beta chain) sequence. Its antigen remains unknown. Stated time point: healthy volunteer bleed at 6 weeks. Total RNA was isolated from unfractionated whole blood. The sample belongs to a study of human T cells and chemical hapten exposure. Points from the study as a whole: TCRs exceeding a frequency of 1 in 1000 stayed unchanged under DPC sensitization.

How the authors handled the data: Sample-level TCR yields exhibited a median of roughly 96,000, with a range of about 20,000 to 700,000. TCRdb re-analysed the RACE reads in MiXCR, keeping a single row per CDR3 protein. TCRdb's processing, not the authors' own work, is the source of the V and J calls. The sample comprises tens of thousands of distinct CDR3 sequences, about 8.6% of which are singletons, and about 1.4% rests with the top ten. The germline CDR1 and CDR2 sequences are MRHNA and SNTAGT. Germline trimming cut 4 bases from V and 3 bases from J; bases unmatched to any gene: 6. This CDR3 is 16 amino acids long.

The sample consisted of whole blood. This receptor was obtained from a male donor in good health. Some clones in this sample may be carry-over from other donors' samples. This sequence joins TRBV6-4 and TRBJ2-3; 11 nucleotides align to TRBD2. The CDR3 DNA sequence: TGTGCCAGCAGTGGATCTAGCGGGGGGCTTACAGATACGCAGTATTTT. Its protein is CASSGSSGGLTDTQYF.